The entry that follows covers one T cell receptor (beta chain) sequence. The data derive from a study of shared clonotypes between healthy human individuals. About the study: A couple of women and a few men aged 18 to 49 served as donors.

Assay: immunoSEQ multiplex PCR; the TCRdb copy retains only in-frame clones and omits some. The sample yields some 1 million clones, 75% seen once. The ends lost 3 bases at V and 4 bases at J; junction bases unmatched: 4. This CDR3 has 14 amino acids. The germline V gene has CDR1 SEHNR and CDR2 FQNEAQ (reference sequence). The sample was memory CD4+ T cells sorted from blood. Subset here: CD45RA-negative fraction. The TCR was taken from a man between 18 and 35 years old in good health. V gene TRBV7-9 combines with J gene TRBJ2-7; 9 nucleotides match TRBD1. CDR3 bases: TGTGCCAGCAGCTTTGGACAGGGGATTTACGAGCAGTACTTC. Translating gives CASSFGQGIYEQYF.